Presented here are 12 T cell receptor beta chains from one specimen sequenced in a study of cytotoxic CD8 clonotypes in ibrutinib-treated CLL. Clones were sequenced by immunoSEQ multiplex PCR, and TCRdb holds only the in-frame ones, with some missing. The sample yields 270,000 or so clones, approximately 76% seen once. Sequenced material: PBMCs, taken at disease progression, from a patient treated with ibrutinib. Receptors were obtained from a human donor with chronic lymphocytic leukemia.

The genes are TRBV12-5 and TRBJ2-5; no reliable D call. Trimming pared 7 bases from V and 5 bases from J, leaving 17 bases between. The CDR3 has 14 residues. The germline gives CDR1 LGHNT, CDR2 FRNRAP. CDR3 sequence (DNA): TGTGCTAGTGCCTTGGACGGCGTGAGGGAGACCCAGTACTTC. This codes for CASALDGVRETQYF.

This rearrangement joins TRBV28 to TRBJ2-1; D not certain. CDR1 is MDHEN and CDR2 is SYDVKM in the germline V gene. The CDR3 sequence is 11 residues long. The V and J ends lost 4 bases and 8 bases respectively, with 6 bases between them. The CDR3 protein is CASSSVHEQFF. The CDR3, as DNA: TGTGCCAGCAGTTCCGTGCATGAGCAGTTCTTC.

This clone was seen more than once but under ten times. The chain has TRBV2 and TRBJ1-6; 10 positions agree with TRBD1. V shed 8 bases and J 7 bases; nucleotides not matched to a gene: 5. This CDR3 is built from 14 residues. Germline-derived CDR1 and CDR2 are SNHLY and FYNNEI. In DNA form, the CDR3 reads TGTGCCAGCGGGGGACAGGGGTGGAATTCACCCCTCCACTTT. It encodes CASGGQGWNSPLHF.

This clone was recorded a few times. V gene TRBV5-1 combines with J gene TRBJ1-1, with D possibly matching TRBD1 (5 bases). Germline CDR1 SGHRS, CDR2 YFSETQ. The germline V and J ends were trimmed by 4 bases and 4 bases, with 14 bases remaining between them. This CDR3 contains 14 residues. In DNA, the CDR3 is TGCGCCAGCAGCGTAGCCTGGGGGAGCACTGAAGCTTTCTTT. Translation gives CASSVAWGSTEAFF.

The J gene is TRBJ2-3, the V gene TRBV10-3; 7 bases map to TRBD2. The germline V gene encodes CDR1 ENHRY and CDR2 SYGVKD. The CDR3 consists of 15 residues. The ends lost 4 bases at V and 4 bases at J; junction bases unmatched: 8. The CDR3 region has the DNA TGTGCCATCAGTGCCAGCGGGGTAGAGCCAGATACGCAGTATTTT. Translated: CAISASGVEPDTQYF.

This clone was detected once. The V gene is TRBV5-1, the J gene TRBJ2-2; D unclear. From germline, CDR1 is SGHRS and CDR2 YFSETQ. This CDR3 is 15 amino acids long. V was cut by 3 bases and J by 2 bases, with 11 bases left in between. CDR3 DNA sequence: TGCGCCAGCAGCTCCTTGGGTCTCAACACCGGGGAGCTGTTTTTT. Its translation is CASSSLGLNTGELFF.

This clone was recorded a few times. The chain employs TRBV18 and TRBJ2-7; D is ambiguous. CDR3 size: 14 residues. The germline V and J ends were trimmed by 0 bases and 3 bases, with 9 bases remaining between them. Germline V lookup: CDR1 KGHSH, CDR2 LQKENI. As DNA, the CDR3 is TGTGCCAGCTCACCACCGAACACCTACTACGAGCAGTACTTC. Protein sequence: CASSPPNTYYEQYF.

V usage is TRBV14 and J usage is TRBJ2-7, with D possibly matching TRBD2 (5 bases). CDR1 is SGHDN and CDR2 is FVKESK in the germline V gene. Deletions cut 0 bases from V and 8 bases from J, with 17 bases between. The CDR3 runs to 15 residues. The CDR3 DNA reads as TGTGCCAGCAGCCAAGATGCGGGTTACACTATGAAGCAGTACTTC. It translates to CASSQDAGYTMKQYF.

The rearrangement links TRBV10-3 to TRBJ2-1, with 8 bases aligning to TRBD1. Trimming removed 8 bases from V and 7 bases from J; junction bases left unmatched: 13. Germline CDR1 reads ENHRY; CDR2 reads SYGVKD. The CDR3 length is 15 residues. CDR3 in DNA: TGTGCCATCCCCCTGGACAGGGAGGAGGAGAATGAGCAGTTCTTC. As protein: CAIPLDREEENEQFF.

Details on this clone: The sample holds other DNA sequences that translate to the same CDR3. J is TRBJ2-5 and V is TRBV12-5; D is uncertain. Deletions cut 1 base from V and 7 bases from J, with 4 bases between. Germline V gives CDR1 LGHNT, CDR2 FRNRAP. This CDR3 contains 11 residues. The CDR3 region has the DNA TGTGCTAGTGGTTTGGGCGGGACCCAGTACTTC. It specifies CASGLGGTQYF.

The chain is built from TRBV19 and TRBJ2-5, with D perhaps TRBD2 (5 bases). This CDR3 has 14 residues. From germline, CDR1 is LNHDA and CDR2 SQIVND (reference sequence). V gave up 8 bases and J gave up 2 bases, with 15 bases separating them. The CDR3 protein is CASSDLAGQETQYF. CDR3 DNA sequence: TGTGCCAGTTCAGATCTAGCTGGGCAAGAGACCCAGTACTTC.

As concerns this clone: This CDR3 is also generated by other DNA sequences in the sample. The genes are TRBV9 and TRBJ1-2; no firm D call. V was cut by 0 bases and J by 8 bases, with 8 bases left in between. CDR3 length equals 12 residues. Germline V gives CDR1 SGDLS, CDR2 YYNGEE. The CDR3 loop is CASSVGGYGYTF. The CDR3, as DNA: TGTGCCAGCAGCGTAGGGGGATACGGCTACACCTTC.